The rows below give T cell receptor beta chains drawn from one sample of a study of identical twins. MiXCR, applied by TCRdb to the 5' RACE reads, yields one record per CDR3 protein. The table includes 700,000 or so distinct CDR3 sequences, 8.5% to 9.5% detected once. In addition, the sample was reused for a study of yellow fever vaccine responses in identical twins.

Sequenced material: PBMCs. The receptors come from a woman in her late teens or twenties in good health. CDR3s include the opening cysteine and the closing phenylalanine or tryptophan. A D gene is named only where the DNA matches it firmly. Clone size is not always given. Where it is, it says once, few, many or a class for expanded clones.

17,TRBV15,NA,TRBD2,TRBJ2-5,CATSARGGLADQETQYF,TGTGCCACCAGCGCCCGGGGCGGACTAGCTGATCAAGAGACCCAGTACTTC
17,TRBV25-1,many,TRBD2,TRBJ2-5,CASSPGGKYLVQETQYF,TGTGCCAGCAGTCCCGGGGGGAAGTACTTGGTCCAAGAGACCCAGTACTTC
11,TRBV7-9,NA,TRBD1,TRBJ2-7,CASSQGDRSRF,TGTGCCAGCAGCCAGGGGGACAGGTCCCGCTTC
17,TRBV6-5,NA,NA,TRBJ1-1,CASSYSMGTGMNTEAFF,TGTGCCAGCAGTTACTCGATGGGAACAGGGATGAACACTGAAGCTTTCTTT
15,TRBV5-1,NA,TRBD1,TRBJ2-2,CATRPDTGGNGELFF,TGCGCCACACGACCTGACACAGGGGGCAACGGGGAGCTGTTTTTT
15,TRBV10-3,NA,TRBD2,TRBJ2-1,CAITEISGDHNEQFF,TGTGCCATCACGGAAATTAGCGGGGATCACAATGAGCAGTTCTTC
14,TRBV3-1,NA,TRBD1,TRBJ2-7,CASSQATGSYEQYF,TGTGCCAGCAGCCAAGCGACAGGGTCCTACGAGCAGTACTTC
14,TRBV7-9,once,TRBD1,TRBJ1-1,CASSPRTGHTEAFF,TGTGCCAGCAGCCCGCGGACAGGACACACTGAAGCTTTCTTT
16,TRBV20-1,many,TRBD1,TRBJ2-3,CSARRQGMTSTDTQYF,TGCAGTGCTAGGAGACAGGGGATGACTAGCACAGATACGCAGTATTTT
15,TRBV6-1,many,TRBD2,TRBJ2-1,CASSRPGLAGFEQFF,TGTGCCAGCAGTCGACCGGGACTAGCGGGTTTCGAGCAGTTCTTC
14,TRBV18,NA,NA,TRBJ2-2,CASSPAHDTGELFF,TGTGCCAGCTCGCCGGCGCATGACACCGGGGAGCTGTTTTTT
15,TRBV5-1,NA,NA,TRBJ1-1,CASSSLGGRDTEAFF,TGCGCCAGCAGCTCCTTGGGGGGCCGGGACACTGAAGCTTTCTTT
16,TRBV20-1,few,NA,TRBJ1-5,CSARESGGGSNQPQHF,TGCAGTGCTAGAGAGTCTGGGGGCGGTAGCAATCAGCCCCAGCATTTT
12,TRBV3-1,many,NA,TRBJ1-6,CASSHGESPLHF,TGTGCCAGCAGCCATGGTGAATCACCCCTCCACTTT
17,TRBV5-6,many,NA,TRBJ1-1,CASSFTVIAGQNTEAFF,TGTGCCAGCAGCTTTACCGTGATAGCAGGGCAGAACACTGAAGCTTTCTTT
14,TRBV20-1,NA,TRBD1,TRBJ2-1,CSCLDRGGGNEQFF,TGCAGTTGCCTGGACAGGGGGGGAGGGAATGAGCAGTTCTTC
15,TRBV7-9,NA,TRBD1,TRBJ1-2,CASSLGMDRADGYTF,TGTGCCAGCAGCTTAGGGATGGACAGGGCAGATGGCTACACCTTC
16,TRBV28,few,TRBD2,TRBJ2-3,CASNFPGLAGADTQYF,TGTGCCAGCAACTTCCCGGGACTAGCGGGAGCAGATACGCAGTATTTT
17,TRBV5-1,NA,TRBD2,TRBJ2-3,CASAPPLPSGITDTQYF,TGCGCCAGCGCTCCTCCCCTTCCTAGCGGGATCACAGATACGCAGTATTTT
14,TRBV10-1,few,NA,TRBJ2-7,CASWAVVENYEQYF,TGCGCCAGCTGGGCTGTAGTTGAGAACTACGAGCAGTACTTC
12,TRBV29-1,NA,NA,TRBJ2-7,CSVIEGAYEQYF,TGCAGCGTCATCGAAGGGGCTTACGAGCAGTACTTC
13,TRBV5-1,few,NA,TRBJ2-7,CASSQTALSEQYF,TGCGCCAGCAGCCAAACAGCGCTCTCTGAGCAGTACTTC
14,TRBV19,few,NA,TRBJ2-7,CASSILAGPGEQYF,TGTGCCAGTAGTATCCTCGCGGGGCCGGGTGAGCAGTACTTC
18,TRBV3-1,NA,NA,TRBJ2-3,CASSPGEAERTSTDTQYF,TGTGCCAGCAGCCCAGGCGAGGCAGAGCGGACCAGCACAGATACGCAGTATTTT
16,TRBV5-1,few,TRBD2,TRBJ2-7,CASSWGTSGEFYEQYF,TGCGCCAGCAGCTGGGGGACTAGCGGGGAATTCTACGAGCAGTACTTC
15,TRBV3-1,many,NA,TRBJ2-5,CASSQEVQPQETQYF,TGTGCCAGCAGCCAAGAGGTCCAGCCCCAAGAGACCCAGTACTTC
15,TRBV15,many,NA,TRBJ2-7,CATSREFTFFYEQYF,TGTGCCACCAGCAGAGAATTCACATTTTTCTACGAGCAGTACTTC
17,TRBV3-1,NA,TRBD2,TRBJ2-3,CASSLRLAGGHADTQYF,TGTGCCAGCAGCCTCAGACTAGCGGGGGGGCACGCAGATACGCAGTATTTT
14,TRBV5-1,many,NA,TRBJ2-6,CASNTVSGANVLTF,TGCGCCAGCAATACAGTTTCCGGGGCCAACGTCCTGACTTTC
19,TRBV12-3/TRBV12-4,few,TRBD1,TRBJ2-3,CASRTDQIGQGVSTDTQYF,TGTGCCAGCAGGACCGACCAAATTGGACAGGGGGTTAGCACAGATACGCAGTATTTT
15,TRBV12-3/TRBV12-4,few,NA,TRBJ2-7,CASSFIGGNSYEQYF,TGTGCCAGCAGTTTTATAGGCGGAAACTCCTACGAGCAGTACTTC
12,TRBV2,few,NA,TRBJ2-7,CASTARVYEQYF,TGTGCCAGCACCGCCCGAGTATACGAGCAGTACTTC
14,TRBV6-1,few,NA,TRBJ2-7,CASRGTFEVYEQYF,TGTGCCAGCAGGGGGACATTTGAGGTCTACGAGCAGTACTTC
11,TRBV12-3/TRBV12-4,many,NA,TRBJ2-3,CASSPAGTQYF,TGTGCCAGCAGCCCCGCGGGTACGCAGTATTTT
15,TRBV6-1,NA,NA,TRBJ1-4,CASIWAVKGDEKLFF,TGTGCCAGCATATGGGCAGTTAAGGGGGATGAAAAACTGTTTTTT
13,TRBV5-1,many,NA,TRBJ1-1,CASSPDLNTEAFF,TGCGCCAGCAGCCCCGATTTGAACACTGAAGCTTTCTTT
18,TRBV11-2,few,TRBD2,TRBJ2-1,CASSKSRGVSLSYNEQFF,TGTGCCAGCAGCAAAAGCCGGGGGGTAAGCCTCTCCTACAATGAGCAGTTCTTC
17,TRBV18,NA,NA,TRBJ2-2,CASSVAKGPTGTGELFF,TGTGCCAGCTCAGTGGCAAAAGGCCCCACGGGGACCGGGGAGCTGTTTTTT
16,TRBV5-6,NA,NA,TRBJ2-7,CASSLWRMGKSYEQYF,TGTGCCAGCAGCTTGTGGCGGATGGGAAAATCCTACGAGCAGTACTTC
14,TRBV5-1,few,NA,TRBJ2-5,CASSLVSGVETQYF,TGCGCCAGCAGCTTGGTTTCAGGGGTGGAGACCCAGTACTTC
14,TRBV5-6,few,NA,TRBJ2-3,CASTPGLGTDTQYF,TGTGCCAGCACTCCGGGGTTAGGAACTGATACGCAGTATTTT
16,TRBV5-1,NA,TRBD1,TRBJ2-7,CASSSSRGQGAHEQYF,TGCGCCAGCAGTTCGTCCCGCGGACAGGGGGCTCACGAGCAGTACTTC
11,TRBV28,many,NA,TRBJ2-1,CASSAYNEQFF,TGTGCCAGCAGTGCCTACAATGAGCAGTTCTTC
16,TRBV7-3,few,TRBD1,TRBJ2-1,CASSFAPMDRDNEQFF,TGTGCCAGCAGCTTTGCCCCGATGGACAGGGACAATGAGCAGTTCTTC
14,TRBV6-5,few,NA,TRBJ2-2,CASSYLPETGELFF,TGTGCCAGCAGTTACCTCCCGGAGACCGGGGAGCTGTTTTTT
14,TRBV7-9,few,NA,TRBJ1-1,CASSYERANTEAFF,TGTGCCAGCAGCTACGAAAGGGCGAACACTGAAGCTTTCTTT
17,TRBV12-3/TRBV12-4,many,TRBD1,TRBJ2-1,CASSFHLGTGVNNEQFF,TGTGCCAGCAGTTTTCATCTGGGGACAGGGGTCAACAATGAGCAGTTCTTC
15,TRBV27,many,TRBD1,TRBJ2-7,CASSQIGGTFYEQYF,TGTGCCAGCAGCCAGATAGGGGGCACATTCTACGAGCAGTACTTC
14,TRBV7-9,many,TRBD2,TRBJ2-3,CASSLGTAGGTQYF,TGTGCCAGCAGCTTAGGGACAGCGGGAGGTACGCAGTATTTT
14,TRBV7-8,few,TRBD2,TRBJ2-5,CASSFGLAGETQYF,TGTGCCAGCAGCTTCGGACTAGCTGGAGAGACCCAGTACTTC
15,TRBV29-1,many,NA,TRBJ2-1,CSVDSPAGPYNEQFF,TGCAGCGTTGATTCCCCAGCGGGTCCCTACAATGAGCAGTTCTTC
9,TRBV6-5,few,NA,TRBJ2-1,CASSYGKFF,TGTGCCAGCAGTTATGGGAAGTTCTTC
14,TRBV7-2,many,TRBD2,TRBJ2-1,CASSLELAGLEQFF,TGTGCCAGCAGCTTAGAACTAGCGGGACTTGAGCAGTTCTTC
12,TRBV29-1,many,NA,TRBJ2-3,CSVDGKEDTQYF,TGCAGCGTTGACGGGAAGGAGGATACGCAGTATTTT
15,TRBV7-9,many,NA,TRBJ2-3,CASSSRPGPTDTQYF,TGTGCCAGCAGCTCCCGACCGGGACCCACAGATACGCAGTATTTT
14,TRBV25-1,few,NA,TRBJ2-5,CASSGNGPQETQYF,TGTGCCAGCAGTGGTAACGGGCCACAAGAGACCCAGTACTTC
13,TRBV18,few,TRBD1,TRBJ1-2,CASSGDRDHGYTF,TGTGCCAGCTCCGGAGACAGGGACCATGGCTACACCTTC